This TCR beta chain was identified during a study of spatial heterogeneity in lung cancer (dated by TCRdb to the late 2010s). With regard to the full study: More beta-chain than alpha-chain transcripts were consistently detected, likely reflecting higher beta-chain transcript abundance. In the raw uncorrected reads, each unique combination of TCR and UMI appeared on average more than ten times. The study quantitatively compared TCR alpha and beta repertoires across multiple tumor regions, matched nontumor lung and blood in non-small cell lung cancer. Both alpha and beta chains were TCR-sequenced in 210 or so tumor regions, under 70 matched nontumor lung samples and around 54 PBMC samples obtained at surgery. TCR repertoire features were related to nonsynonymous mutation counts determined by whole-exome sequencing of tumor tissue. Broad study findings and their caveats: Ubiquitous expanded tumor TCRs were detected in blood more often at tumor resection than at routine follow-up. Confirming at a functional level the hypothesis that regional TCRs recognize regional mutations was considered to require additional single-cell paired TCR alpha and beta sequencing.

The time point label corresponds to: sample taken at primary tumor resection. Samples were obtained from 72 patients with early-stage, untreated non-small cell lung cancer from the lung TRACERx cohort. TCR sequencing used whole RNA extracted from tumor and nontumor lung tissue, or from cryopreserved PBMC samples, without cell sorting. Patients were selected for TCR sequencing only if sufficient RNA was available from at least two tumor regions. This clonotype was counted only a few times. Which antigen it targets is not known. No clone much larger than this one lies a single base away; base qualities are absent. The germline V gene provides CDR1 MNHEY and CDR2 SVGEGT. V is pared back by 8 bases and J by 0 bases, with 11 bases lying between the germline termini. From cysteine to phenylalanine, the CDR3 is 15 amino acids long. Left in the record is the CDR3 DNA by itself, 45 bases read in frame from the first base.

The library was prepared using 5' RACE. Sequencing was performed on a NextSeq 500. In the TCR library protocol, a unique molecular identifier was attached to each TCR cDNA molecule so that PCR and sequencing errors could be corrected. For the original study's pipeline: TCR identification, UMI-based error correction and CDR3 extraction were performed with Decombinator tools. Expanded TCRs were defined as those above a frequency of 2 per 1,000, corresponding to the top 1% of the tumor frequency distribution. Each repertoire was subsampled 100 times to 5,000 TCRs, after which Renyi diversity was computed with the R vegan package. CDR3 similarity networks were constructed using string-kernel similarity of amino acid triplets, with links drawn between CDR3s whose pairwise similarity was above 0.82. TCRdb's own reprocessing of the public reads used fastp at Q25 and MiXCR and kept productive beta chains. Identical CDR3 protein sequences are pooled into one entry, listed with their most common genes and DNA. What appears here as the V and J calls and clone size reflects TCRdb's work, not the paper's. In all, the sample holds approximately 44,000 distinct CDR3 sequences, and approximately 13% of those were seen once. Of the sample, about 57% falls within the top ten clones.

Recombination linked TRBV6-2 or TRBV6-3 to TRBJ2-6, with no reliable assignment of the D segment. The source of this sequence is a male donor with early-stage non-small cell lung cancer. Sequenced material: PBMCs, taken at surgery. The CDR3 here reads CASDGGSSGANVLTF. In nucleotide form, the sequence is TGTGCCAGCGATGGCGGTAGCTCTGGGGCCAACGTCCTGACTTTC.